What follows are 3 T cell receptor beta chains derived from one specimen sequenced in a study. TCRdb itself ran the RT-PCR reads through MiXCR, one entry per CDR3 protein. The table lists fewer than 800,000 distinct CDR3 sequences, approximately 15% of them singletons. The specimen sequenced was memory CD4+ T cells from blood. These receptors originate from a female donor in good health, serving as a healthy control.

This clonotype has ten or more counts. The genes are TRBV20-1 and TRBJ2-7; D might be TRBD1 (6 bases). Looked up from germline, CDR1 is DFQATT and CDR2 is SNEGSKA (reference sequence). V was cut by 5 bases and J by 3 bases, with 11 bases left in between. The length of the CDR3 is 12 residues. CDR3 coding DNA: TGCAGTGCTGGAATGACAGGCTACGAGCAGTACTTC. It encodes CSAGMTGYEQYF.

The chain links TRBV4-2 to TRBJ2-1, with TRBD2 matching over 13 bases. The V gene end was trimmed by 1 base and the J gene end by 5 bases; junction bases not matched to a gene: 8. The CDR3 totals 18 residues. Germline V CDR1 and CDR2: LGHNA, YNFKEQ. The CDR3 reads CASSQGTSGRRRDNEQFF. The CDR3 DNA reads as TGTGCCAGCAGCCAAGGGACTAGCGGGAGAAGAAGGGACAATGAGCAGTTCTTC.

This clonotype was picked up many times. V gene TRBV7-2 combines with J gene TRBJ2-7, with 13 bases aligning to TRBD2. CDR1 is SGHTA and CDR2 is FQGNSA in the germline V gene. The CDR3 has 15 residues. Germline trimming cut 5 bases from V and 5 bases from J; bases unmatched to any gene: 6. This chain's CDR3 is CASSGRLAGGDEQYF. CDR3 coding DNA: TGTGCCAGCAGCGGACGACTAGCGGGAGGTGACGAGCAGTACTTC. The variable domain in full, completed from reference TRBV7-2 and TRBJ2-7, reads GAGVSQSPSNKVTEKGKDVELRCDPISGHTALYWYRQSLGQGLEFLIYFQGNSAPDKSGLPSDRFSAERTGGSVSTLTIQRTQQEDSAVYLCASSGRLAGGDEQYFGPGTRLTVT.